Sequencing of this T cell receptor beta chain was carried out in a study of cytomegalovirus exposure and HLA in healthy donors. V gave up 4 bases and J gave up 5 bases, with 12 bases separating them. The CDR3 has 13 amino acids. From germline, CDR1 is SGDLS and CDR2 YYNGEE. This clone was picked up one time. Primers: 60 Vbeta forward and 13 Jbeta reverse. Generated by immunoSEQ multiplex PCR, the TCRdb table keeps only in-frame clones and is missing some. The sample lists roughly 110,000 clones, over 70% occurring once. This receptor was obtained from a boy aged 10-17 years in good health and CMV-seronegative. The chain employs TRBV9 and TRBJ2-5; tentative D call: TRBD1 (6 bases). What was sequenced was PBMCs. CDR3: CASSPHRGETQYF. CDR3 nucleotides: TGTGCCAGCAGCCCTCATAGGGGGGAGACCCAGTACTTC.